The next 30 T cell receptor beta chains were all read from a single sample in a study of shared clonotypes between healthy human individuals. TCRdb's table, derived via immunoSEQ multiplex PCR, lists solely in-frame clones and lacks some. The repertoire has approximately 2.5 million clones, more than 80% of them found once; the top ten carry roughly 0.15%. The specimen was naive CD4+ T cells sorted from blood. Subset in this sample: CD45RA+ positively selected. The receptors were sampled from a man younger than 30 in good health.

This sequence joins TRBV19 and TRBJ1-6, with D tentatively TRBD1 (6 bases). The CDR3 is made up of 15 amino acids. V lost 10 bases, J lost 7 bases, and 20 bases lay in between. The germline CDR1 and CDR2 sequences are LNHDA and SQIVND (reference sequence). In DNA, the CDR3 is TGTGCCACAGGAGGGGGGGCGCTTGGAAATTCACCCCTCCACTTT. As protein: CATGGGALGNSPLHF.

The chain recombines TRBV7-9 with TRBJ2-7; 8 bases line up with TRBD2. The CDR3 spans 16 residues. Germline V gene data show CDR1 as SEHNR and CDR2 as FQNEAQ (reference sequence). Trimming cost V 5 bases and J 0 bases; bases outside gene matches: 9. The CDR3 loop reads CASSTWGSGDSYEQYF. DNA for the CDR3: TGTGCCAGCAGCACCTGGGGTAGCGGGGACTCCTACGAGCAGTACTTC.

The rearrangement uses TRBV27 and TRBJ2-3; D remains unclear. Germline assignment: CDR1 MNHEY and CDR2 SMNVEV (reference sequence). This CDR3 spans 15 amino acids. Trimming pared 1 base from V and 1 base from J, leaving 9 bases between. As DNA, the CDR3 is TGTGCCAGCAGTTTATTCAGCGTGGGCACAGATACGCAGTATTTT. Translating it yields CASSLFSVGTDTQYF.

V usage is TRBV19 and J usage is TRBJ2-7; 9 nucleotides agree with TRBD2. CDR1 is LNHDA, CDR2 SQIVND, per germline (reference sequence). Trimming cost V 6 bases and J 6 bases; bases outside gene matches: 12. This CDR3 contains 15 residues. The CDR3 protein is CASSTVLAGGVEQYF. The CDR3, as DNA: TGTGCCAGTAGCACGGTACTAGCGGGCGGGGTCGAGCAGTACTTC.

A word on this clone: Other DNA variants within this sample encode the same CDR3. The genes are TRBV28 and TRBJ2-7; TRBD1 matches 9 bases. V dropped 4 bases and J dropped 4; count of bases not matched to a gene: 5. Germline V lookup: CDR1 MDHEN, CDR2 SYDVKM. The CDR3 runs 14 residues. CDR3 residues: CASSSPGQGYEQYF. CDR3 DNA sequence: TGTGCCAGCAGTTCCCCGGGACAGGGTTACGAGCAGTACTTC.

J is TRBJ2-2 and V is TRBV7-3; D call uncertain. V gave up 3 bases and J gave up 7 bases, with 9 bases separating them. There are 13 residues in the CDR3. In germline, CDR1 is SGHTA, CDR2 FQGTGA. CDR3 loop: CASSFGIGGELFF. As DNA, the CDR3 is TGTGCCAGCAGCTTTGGGATCGGCGGGGAGCTGTTTTTT.

V and J are TRBV7-8 and TRBJ1-1; D is unclear. CDR1 is SGHVS and CDR2 is FQNEAQ in the germline V gene. The CDR3 is made up of 14 amino acids. Deletions cut 1 base from V and 3 bases from J, with 9 bases between. The CDR3 reads CASSLDYGDTEAFF. In DNA form, the CDR3 reads TGTGCCAGCAGCTTAGACTATGGGGACACTGAAGCTTTCTTT. The whole variable domain, remainder taken from reference TRBV7-8 and TRBJ1-1, is GAGVSQSPRYKVAKRGQDVALRCDPISGHVSLFWYQQALGQGPEFLTYFQNEAQLDKSGLPSDRFFAERPEGSVSTLKIQRTQQEDSAVYLCASSLDYGDTEAFFGQGTRLTVV.

The V and J genes are TRBV30 and TRBJ1-1; TRBD1 matches 9 bases. In germline, CDR1 is GTSNPN, CDR2 SVGIG (reference sequence). There are 16 residues in the CDR3. V lost 8 bases, J lost 4 bases, and 17 bases stayed unmatched. The CDR3 loop is CARGRTGDSWGTEAFF. The CDR3 DNA reads TGTGCCCGGGGGAGGACAGGGGACTCTTGGGGCACTGAAGCTTTCTTT.

This clone appeared a few times. The CDR3 DNA follows: TGTGCCAGCAGTTTACGGGAGCGGGGCTACACCTTC. Protein product: CASSLRERGYTF. The gene calls are TRBV28 and TRBJ1-2; no clear D. The CDR3 spans 12 residues. The germline CDR1 and CDR2 sequences are MDHEN and SYDVKM. V was shortened by 2 bases and J by 8 bases, with 9 bases between the two germline ends.

The chain is built from TRBV29-1 and TRBJ2-1; possibly TRBD2 for D (5 bases). The CDR3 length is 15 residues. Germline V CDR1 and CDR2: SQVTM, ANQGSEA. Between the trimmed V and J ends, which lost 4 bases and 9 bases, there was a span of 22 bases. Written as DNA, the CDR3 is TGCAGCGTTGCCCGACTAATCCCCCAAGACGGTGAGCAGTTCTTC. It codes for CSVARLIPQDGEQFF.

V usage is TRBV5-1 and J usage is TRBJ2-5; 10 nucleotides line up with TRBD2. There are 15 residues in the CDR3. Losses at the gene ends were 0 bases for V and 5 bases for J; bases not matched to a gene: 4. Germline CDR1 is SGHRS and CDR2 is YFSETQ. CDR3 residues: CASSLGAGGPETQYF. For the CDR3, the DNA is TGCGCCAGCAGCTTGGGAGCGGGGGGGCCCGAGACCCAGTACTTC. Full variable domain (rest looked up from reference TRBV5-1 and TRBJ2-5): KAGVTQTPRYLIKTRGQQVTLSCSPISGHRSVSWYQQTPGQGLQFLFEYFSETQRNKGNFPGRFSGRQFSNSRSEMNVSTLELGDSALYLCASSLGAGGPETQYFGPGTRLLVL.

In this sample, this clone turned up once. The V gene is TRBV18, the J gene TRBJ1-2; D not resolved. The V gene lost 2 bases and the J gene lost 4 bases, with 14 bases spanning the gap. The CDR3 contains 15 residues. Per the germline V gene, CDR1 is KGHSH and CDR2 is LQKENI. The CDR3 DNA reads as TGTGCCAGCTCACCAGTGGCAGGAACGGCCTATGGCTACACCTTC. Translated, it gives CASSPVAGTAYGYTF.

This chain uses TRBV6-5 with TRBJ1-5; D gene unclear. The CDR3 runs to 13 residues. In germline, CDR1 is MNHEY, CDR2 SVGAGI. V was trimmed by 6 bases and J by 2 bases, leaving 8 bases between them. The CDR3 nucleotides are TGTGCCAGCAGCGTGGCGGGCAATCAGCCCCAGCATTTT. This gives the protein CASSVAGNQPQHF.

The rearrangement joins TRBV6-1 to TRBJ2-1, with D tentatively TRBD1 or TRBD2 (5 bases each). The CDR3 has 14 amino acids. Trimming cost V 7 bases and J 8 bases, with 18 bases left between them. CDR1 and CDR2 from the germline V gene are MNHNS and SASEGT. The CDR3 reads CASNPAGTVDEQFF. CDR3 nucleotides: TGTGCCAGCAATCCAGCAGGGACCGTGGATGAGCAGTTCTTC.

The chain's CDR3 is CASSQVSLGNSGNTIYF. DNA for the CDR3: TGCGCCAGCAGCCAAGTCAGCCTGGGGAACTCTGGAAACACCATATATTTT. J is TRBJ1-3 and V is TRBV4-1; D remains ambiguous. Germline CDR1 MGHRA, CDR2 YSYEKL. Trimming stripped 1 base from V and 0 bases from J, with 13 bases between. This CDR3 has 17 residues.

The CDR3 reads CASKGGMNSPLHF. The CDR3 DNA sequence: TGTGCCAGTAAAGGAGGGATGAATTCACCCCTCCACTTT. The chain joins TRBV19 to TRBJ1-6; D unclear. CDR1 and CDR2 (germline): LNHDA, SQIVND (reference sequence). This CDR3 comprises 13 residues. Trimming removed 7 bases at V and 7 bases at J, with 11 bases between.

As for this clone: The sample contains more than one DNA sequence encoding this CDR3. This rearrangement joins TRBV30 to TRBJ1-5; D gene ambiguous. Germline V gene data show CDR1 as GTSNPN and CDR2 as SVGIG (reference sequence). V dropped 2 bases and J dropped 2 bases, with 7 bases sitting between them. The CDR3 sequence is 13 residues long. The chain's CDR3 is CAWSPGGNQPQHF. CDR3 in DNA: TGTGCCTGGAGTCCTGGGGGCAATCAGCCCCAGCATTTT.

Here the CDR3 DNA reads TGCGCCAGCAGTGAGAGAAGCGGGAGGGCCCTCGGCACAGATACGCAGTATTTT. It codes for CASSERSGRALGTDTQYF. The genes are TRBV10-2 and TRBJ2-3; 10 bases are shared with TRBD2. Looked up from germline, CDR1 is WSHSY and CDR2 is SAAADI. The CDR3 runs to 18 residues. V was pared by 2 bases and J by 1 base, with 9 bases of the junction left unmatched.

The V call is TRBV6-5, the J call TRBJ1-6; tentatively, D is TRBD1 (5 bases). The CDR3 contains 15 residues. CDR1 and CDR2 (germline): MNHEY, SVGAGI. V lost 6 bases and J 7 bases, leaving 16 bases between the germline ends. The CDR3 coding sequence is TGTGCCAGCAGGTCTATGGGGGTGAGCAATTCACCCCTCCACTTT. Translation: CASRSMGVSNSPLHF.

The genes are TRBV14 and TRBJ2-5; no definite D call. With 0 bases removed from V and 7 bases from J, the gap between germline ends came to 12 bases. From germline, CDR1 is SGHDN and CDR2 FVKESK. There are 14 residues in the CDR3. CDR3 residues: CASSQDGPRGTQYF. CDR3 in DNA: TGTGCCAGCAGCCAAGATGGACCGAGAGGGACCCAGTACTTC.

This sequence joins TRBV10-1 and TRBJ2-1; TRBD2 might be the D (5 bases). Germline assignment: CDR1 WNHNN and CDR2 SYGVQD (reference sequence). This CDR3 has 14 amino acids. The germline V and J ends were trimmed by 5 bases and 9 bases, with 17 bases remaining between them. In DNA, the CDR3 is TGCGCCAGCAGTTCTATTTGGGGAGAAGGTGAGCAGTTCTTC. It yields the protein CASSSIWGEGEQFF.

This clone was seen a handful of times. This chain uses TRBV18 with TRBJ1-5; D ambiguous. V was trimmed by 6 bases and J by 3 bases, leaving 9 bases between them. The CDR3 length is 13 residues. Germline loops: CDR1 KGHSH, CDR2 LQKENI. The CDR3 DNA reads TGTGCCAGCTCCGACGGATTCAATCAGCCCCAGCATTTT. Protein product: CASSDGFNQPQHF.

The chain joins TRBV12-2 to TRBJ2-3; the table calls TRBD2, which could not be checked here. TRBV12-2 is designated a pseudogene. This CDR3 has 16 residues. The CDR3 protein is CASRFLREGPTDTQYF. The CDR3 DNA sequence: TGTGCAAGTCGCTTCCTTCGGGAGGGCCCCACAGATACGCAGTATTTT.

As concerns this clone: This sample also contains other DNA sequences that code for the same CDR3. The chain's CDR3 is CASSLGSGSYNEQFF. DNA of the CDR3: TGTGCCAGCAGCTTAGGCAGCGGGAGTTACAATGAGCAGTTCTTC. The chain has TRBV7-2 and TRBJ2-1; TRBD2 aligns across 8 bases. CDR1 SGHTA and CDR2 FQGNSA come from the germline V gene. The length of the CDR3 is 15 residues. The ends lost 1 base at V and 4 bases at J; junction bases unmatched: 3.

This chain uses TRBV28 with TRBJ2-7, with D perhaps TRBD1 or TRBD2 (6 bases each). The germline V gene has CDR1 MDHEN and CDR2 SYDVKM. CDR3 length equals 15 residues. The ends were cut back, 3 bases at V and 7 bases at J, with 19 bases in the middle. This CDR3 reads CASSFSKQGGREQYF. The CDR3 nucleotides are TGTGCCAGCAGTTTTTCGAAACAGGGAGGTAGGGAGCAGTACTTC.

This clone was recorded once. The chain couples TRBV6-6 to TRBJ2-7; perhaps TRBD2 as D (5 bases). Trimming shortened V by 5 bases and J by 5 bases, and 19 bases separated the two germline ends. Germline CDR1 and CDR2: MNHNY and SVGAGI (reference sequence). This CDR3 region has 15 residues. The CDR3: CASSNYLALSDEQYF. The CDR3 nucleotides read TGTGCCAGCAGTAACTACTTAGCGCTAAGCGACGAGCAGTACTTC.

The rearrangement links TRBV28 to TRBJ2-1; D remains ambiguous. The CDR3 extends over 16 amino acids. Germline V gene data show CDR1 as MDHEN and CDR2 as SYDVKM. The V gene lost 6 bases and the J gene lost 0 bases, with 15 bases spanning the gap. The CDR3 sequence: CASSSFGRSSYNEQFF. As DNA, the CDR3 is TGTGCCAGCAGCTCTTTCGGACGAAGCTCCTACAATGAGCAGTTCTTC.

The genes are TRBV11-1 and TRBJ1-2; 7 bases fit TRBD1. V shed 5 bases and J 2 bases; nucleotides not matched to a gene: 14. The CDR3 sequence is 17 residues long. The germline CDR1 and CDR2 sequences are SGHAT and FQDESV (reference sequence). CDR3 sequence: CASSPDRVHCWNYGYTF. The CDR3 coding sequence is TGTGCCAGCAGCCCCGACAGGGTGCACTGCTGGAACTATGGCTACACCTTC.

The chain employs TRBV10-3 and TRBJ2-2; D might be TRBD2 (5 bases). The CDR3 has 17 residues. Germline CDR1 ENHRY, CDR2 SYGVKD. Trimming left V 5 bases short and J 4 bases short, with 20 bases between. CDR3 coding DNA: TGTGCCATCAGTCCAGCCGAGTCAAGGGCGGGCACCGGGGAGCTGTTTTTT. Amino acids: CAISPAESRAGTGELFF.

V gene TRBV7-9 combines with J gene TRBJ2-1; no clear D gene. Germline lookup yields CDR1 SEHNR and CDR2 FQNEAQ (reference sequence). The CDR3 is made up of 14 amino acids. Trimming cost V 0 bases and J 6 bases, with 9 bases left between them. CDR3 region: CASSLAKGSNEQFF. The CDR3 nucleotides are TGTGCCAGCAGCTTAGCTAAGGGAAGCAATGAGCAGTTCTTC.